Listed below are T cell receptor beta chains from one sample, sequenced in a study of shared clonotypes between healthy human individuals. Libraries were prepared by immunoSEQ multiplex PCR; TCRdb keeps only in-frame clonotypes and omits some of them. The sample includes about 1.5 million clones, roughly 98% of them seen just once. What was sequenced was naive CD4+ T cells sorted from blood. These receptors all stem from a man aged 25 to 40 in good health. Each CDR3 is given with its conserved first and last residue.

CASTDRGGPGEQYF TRBV2
CASSYAGGNQPQHF TRBV6-6
CASSEVEVGYTF TRBV10-2
CASSRPGQIYEQYF TRBV5-4
CASSSQGQGELFF TRBV5-1
CSVEENEQFF TRBV29-1
CASSINSFYEQYF TRBV19
CASSHGTAYGYTF TRBV7-9
CASSSAGDEQFF TRBV9
CASSPRRDNEQFF TRBV18
CASSSRQGSSYNEQFF TRBV7-9
CASSSGQLVMGEQYF TRBV19
CASSRDTGYEQYF TRBV18
CASSILNTEAFF TRBV28
CASSLRGERVEQYF TRBV13
CASSFETRVYNEQFF TRBV7-9
CASSVKGRASGSSYNEQFF TRBV9
CASSFSAGGTDTQYF TRBV28
CASSPESSYNSPLHF TRBV18
CASSWIRDRQETQYF TRBV7-9
CASSLSGGQEKLFF TRBV7-9
CASTGGTSPGELFF TRBV6-5
CSVDLPHNRGSLGNTEAFF TRBV29-1
CASSPGTGSNQPQHF TRBV2
CASPTPARGQAGELFF TRBV7-9
CASAKGVRGREETQYF TRBV10-1
CASSYSSTNEKLFF TRBV28
CASSPRLAGYNEQFF TRBV11-2
CASSERAGRAKNIQYF TRBV6-1
CASSRDSGRYEQYF TRBV11-2